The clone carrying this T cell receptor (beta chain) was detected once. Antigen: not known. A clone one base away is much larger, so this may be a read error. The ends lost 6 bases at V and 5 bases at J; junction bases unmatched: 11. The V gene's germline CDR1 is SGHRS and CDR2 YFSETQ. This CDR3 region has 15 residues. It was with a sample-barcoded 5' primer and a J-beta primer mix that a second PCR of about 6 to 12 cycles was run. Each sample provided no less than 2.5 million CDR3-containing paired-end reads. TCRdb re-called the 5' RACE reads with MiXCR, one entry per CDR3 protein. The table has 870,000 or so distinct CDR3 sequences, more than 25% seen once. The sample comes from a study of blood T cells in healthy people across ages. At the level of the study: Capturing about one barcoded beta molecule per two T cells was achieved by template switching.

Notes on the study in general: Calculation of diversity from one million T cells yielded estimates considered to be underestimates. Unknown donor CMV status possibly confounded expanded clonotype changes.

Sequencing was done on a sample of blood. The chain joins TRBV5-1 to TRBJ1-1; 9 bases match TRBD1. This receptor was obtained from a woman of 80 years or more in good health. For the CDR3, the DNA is TGCGCCAGCAACCAAGCACCGGGACAGGGTACTGAAGCTTTCTTT. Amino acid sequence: CASNQAPGQGTEAFF.